The T cell receptor beta chain described here comes from a study of cytomegalovirus exposure and HLA in healthy donors. General observations from the study: The authors confirmed in vitro that a few CMV-associated chains were specific for CMV antigens. Exclusion as indistinguishable affected some V segments, including TRBV6-2 and TRBV6-3.

Germline-derived CDR1 and CDR2 are SGHTA and FQGNSA. Trimming removed 5 bases from V and 4 bases from J; junction bases left unmatched: 4. The CDR3 runs to 13 residues. A note on this clone: As yet, its antigen is unknown.

The study ran its PCR with 60 Vbeta and 13 Jbeta primers. This table comes from immunoSEQ multiplex PCR, and its TCRdb copy is limited to in-frame clones, with some not included. The data hold around 150,000 clones, with about 80% observed a single time. The origin of this receptor is a woman between 50 and 59 years old in good health and CMV-seronegative. V is TRBV7-2 and J is TRBJ1-1; 7 nucleotides match TRBD1. Sequencing input: PBMCs. The CDR3 DNA sequence: TGTGCCAGCAGCCGCCCAGGGGGCACTGAAGCTTTCTTT. Translating it yields CASSRPGGTEAFF.